This T cell receptor (beta chain) came from a study of cytomegalovirus exposure and HLA in healthy donors. PCR primers comprised 60 Vbeta and 13 Jbeta primers. TCRdb keeps only in-frame clones here, not all; method: immunoSEQ multiplex PCR. The table has 130,000 or so clones, approximately 81% seen once. Sequenced sample: PBMCs. The TCR originated in a middle-aged woman in good health and CMV-seronegative.

The CDR3: CASSELAGGTGELFF. The CDR3 nucleotides are TGTGCCAGCAGTGAACTAGCGGGAGGAACCGGGGAGCTGTTTTTT. This chain connects TRBV28 to TRBJ2-2; the match to TRBD2 covers 12 bases. Germline CDR1 reads MDHEN; CDR2 reads SYDVKM. This CDR3 comprises 15 residues. The trim removed 5 bases at V and 5 bases at J, leaving 3 bases unmatched.